This T cell receptor beta chain was recovered during a study of post-analysis software for immune sequencing data. The study, taken as a whole, reports: Normalized Chao1 diversity was significantly lower in multiple sclerosis patients than in controls. Controls had lower frequencies than patients of four or five TRBV segments, which included TRBV5-6, TRBV5-1 and TRBV20-1.

J gave up 5 bases and V 0 bases, and 13 bases lay outside the gene matches. This CDR3 comprises 18 residues. In germline, CDR1 is DFQATT, CDR2 SNEGSKA (reference sequence). This clonotype was seen a few times. Its target is unknown. Incorporated into the TCR beta cDNA libraries were unique molecular identifiers, which served to reduce PCR and sequencing biases. TCRdb reprocessed the PCR reads with MiXCR, giving one entry per CDR3 protein. This sample has about 770,000 distinct CDR3 sequences, with about 43% found just once. The source material was blood. This sequence was found in a girl aged 10 to 17 with multiple sclerosis. The chain uses TRBV20-1 and TRBJ2-5; 12 bases map to TRBD2. The CDR3 sequence: CSARDRRLAGASLETQYF. The CDR3 DNA sequence: TGCAGTGCTAGAGATAGGAGACTAGCGGGAGCCTCCTTGGAGACCCAGTACTTC.